This passage covers 15 T cell receptor beta chains from one sample sequenced in a study of T cell responses to AZD1222 COVID-19 vaccine. Some clones are missing from TCRdb's copy, which holds only in-frame ones; the method was immunoSEQ multiplex PCR. The sample contains fewer than 120,000 clones, more than 90% of which appear only once. The sample in question was peripheral blood, obtained 28 days after the second AZD1222 dose. Receptor source: an adult who received the AZD1222 COVID-19 vaccine.

V gene TRBV4-1 combines with J gene TRBJ1-2, with D perhaps TRBD1 (6 bases). The V gene's germline CDR1 is MGHRA and CDR2 YSYEKL. The CDR3 has 15 amino acids. V gave up 3 bases and J gave up 7 bases, with 18 bases separating them. CDR3: CASSQWSGGAGGYTF. The CDR3 nucleotides are TGCGCCAGCAGCCAGTGGAGTGGGGGGGCAGGTGGCTACACCTTC.

This chain uses TRBV4-3 with TRBJ1-3; no firm D call. The CDR3 covers 16 residues. The V gene's germline CDR1 is LGHNA and CDR2 YSLEER. Between the trimmed V and J ends, which lost 1 base and 1 base, there was a span of 11 bases. The CDR3 is CASSQVGGGSGNTIYF. CDR3 bases: TGCGCCAGCAGCCAAGTCGGCGGTGGGTCTGGAAACACCATATATTTT.

The chain recombines TRBV9 with TRBJ1-6; a possible D gene is TRBD1 (6 bases). V lost 2 bases and J lost 10, with 13 bases in between. The CDR3 sequence is 14 residues long. Germline V gene lookup returns CDR1 SGDLS and CDR2 YYNGEE. The CDR3 nucleotides read TGTGCCAGCAGCGTTTTTGAGGGGGGGTCACCCCTCCACTTT. Protein: CASSVFEGGSPLHF.

CDR3 nucleotide sequence: TGTGCCAGCAGTTTGCTGAGGAACGAGCAGTACTTC. It translates to CASSLLRNEQYF. The rearrangement joins TRBV12-3 or TRBV12-4 to TRBJ2-7; D uncertain. This CDR3 region has 12 residues. With 3 bases removed from V and 5 bases from J, the gap between germline ends came to 8 bases.

The chain employs TRBV10-3 and TRBJ2-7, with D uncertain. This CDR3 contains 15 residues. Trimming stripped 3 bases from V and 4 bases from J, with 16 bases between. CDR1 ENHRY and CDR2 SYGVKD come from the germline V gene. The CDR3 is CAISEVARLKYEQYF. CDR3 bases: TGTGCCATCAGTGAAGTAGCCCGATTAAAATACGAGCAGTACTTC.

The chain is built from TRBV5-1 and TRBJ1-3; D gene unclear. Trimming cost V 3 bases and J 0 bases, with 4 bases left between them. The germline V gene encodes CDR1 SGHRS and CDR2 YFSETQ. The CDR3 runs 13 residues. The CDR3 coding sequence is TGCGCCAGCAGCTCTGACTCTGGAAACACCATATATTTT. Translated: CASSSDSGNTIYF.

The V gene is TRBV5-4, the J gene TRBJ2-3; 8 bases are a match to TRBD2. The CDR3 is made up of 15 amino acids. Germline V gene lookup returns CDR1 SGHNT and CDR2 YYREEE (reference sequence). J gave up 2 bases and V 2 bases, and 4 bases lay outside the gene matches. The CDR3 protein is CASSFGGGYTDTQYF. CDR3 DNA: TGTGCCAGCAGCTTCGGGGGGGGCTACACAGATACGCAGTATTTT.

This sequence joins TRBV19 and TRBJ2-7, with 9 nucleotides matching TRBD1. Germline-derived CDR1 and CDR2 are LNHDA and SQIVND (reference sequence). The CDR3 runs 15 residues. The V and J ends lost 1 base and 3 bases, in that order; junction bases with no gene match: 4. Written as DNA, the CDR3 is TGTGCCAGTAGTATAGGACAGGGGGAAAGCTACGAGCAGTACTTC. Amino acids: CASSIGQGESYEQYF.

The rearrangement joins TRBV7-9 to TRBJ2-7; D gene ambiguous. The CDR3 extends over 14 amino acids. Trimming pared 8 bases from V and 7 bases from J, leaving 21 bases between. Germline lookup yields CDR1 SEHNR and CDR2 FQNEAQ (reference sequence). As DNA, the CDR3 is TGTGCCAGCGTTAAAACGAACAAGGGCGGTGAGCAGTACTTC. Amino acids: CASVKTNKGGEQYF. Full variable domain (rest looked up from reference TRBV7-9 and TRBJ2-7): DTGVSQNPRHKITKRGQNVTFRCDPISEHNRLYWYRQTLGQGPEFLTYFQNEAQLEKSRLLSDRFSAERPKGSFSTLEIQRTEQGDSAMYLCASVKTNKGGEQYFGPGTRLTVT.

In its sample, this clone was seen once. The V gene is TRBV28, the J gene TRBJ2-5; D is undetermined. Trimming left V 4 bases short and J 6 bases short, with 6 bases between. CDR1 and CDR2 from the germline V gene are MDHEN and SYDVKM. This CDR3 spans 11 amino acids. The chain's CDR3 is CASSYAQTQYF. The DNA of the CDR3 is TGTGCCAGCAGTTACGCCCAGACCCAGTACTTC.

V usage is TRBV7-9 and J usage is TRBJ1-4; 7 bases fit TRBD1. The V gene's germline CDR1 is SEHNR and CDR2 FQNEAQ (reference sequence). This CDR3 region has 14 residues. Trimming removed 6 bases from V and 5 bases from J; junction bases left unmatched: 6. The CDR3 loop reads CASSDDRANEKLFF. CDR3 DNA sequence: TGTGCCAGCAGTGACGACAGGGCGAATGAAAAACTGTTTTTT. The variable domain in full, completed from reference TRBV7-9 and TRBJ1-4, reads DTGVSQNPRHKITKRGQNVTFRCDPISEHNRLYWYRQTLGQGPEFLTYFQNEAQLEKSRLLSDRFSAERPKGSFSTLEIQRTEQGDSAMYLCASSDDRANEKLFFGSGTQLSVL.

This clone was detected only a few times. The V call is TRBV6-4, the J call TRBJ2-2; 10 bases align to TRBD1. V was clipped by 3 bases and J by 3 bases; unmatched bases: 1. Germline CDR1 is MRHNA and CDR2 is SNTAGT. The CDR3 extends over 15 amino acids. The CDR3 DNA reads as TGTGCCAGCAGTGAGGGGACAGGGGACACCGGGGAGCTGTTTTTT. It yields the protein CASSEGTGDTGELFF.

This sequence joins TRBV19 and TRBJ1-5, with 8 bases identical to TRBD1. Germline V CDR1 and CDR2: LNHDA, SQIVND (reference sequence). The CDR3 covers 15 residues. After removal of 2 bases from V and 4 bases from J, the junction contained 4 bases not matched to a gene. The DNA for the CDR3 is TGTGCCAGTAGTATAACAGGGGGACCAAATCAGCCCCAGCATTTT. This translates into CASSITGGPNQPQHF.

This chain joins TRBV19 and TRBJ1-1, with no clear D. The germline gives CDR1 LNHDA, CDR2 SQIVND (reference sequence). Trimming shortened V by 4 bases and J by 0 bases, and 12 bases separated the two germline ends. This CDR3 has 15 residues. The DNA for the CDR3 is TGTGCCAGTAGTACCCTTCTAACAGTGAACACTGAAGCTTTCTTT. Its translation: CASSTLLTVNTEAFF.

The genes are TRBV7-3 and TRBJ2-3, with a tentative D call TRBD2 (6 bases). Trimming cost V 5 bases and J 6 bases, with 18 bases left between them. The CDR3 runs to 15 residues. Germline loops: CDR1 SGHTA, CDR2 FQGTGA. CDR3 bases: TGTGCCAGCAGCATCACGGGACTCAGAGACGATACGCAGTATTTT. It is translated as CASSITGLRDDTQYF.